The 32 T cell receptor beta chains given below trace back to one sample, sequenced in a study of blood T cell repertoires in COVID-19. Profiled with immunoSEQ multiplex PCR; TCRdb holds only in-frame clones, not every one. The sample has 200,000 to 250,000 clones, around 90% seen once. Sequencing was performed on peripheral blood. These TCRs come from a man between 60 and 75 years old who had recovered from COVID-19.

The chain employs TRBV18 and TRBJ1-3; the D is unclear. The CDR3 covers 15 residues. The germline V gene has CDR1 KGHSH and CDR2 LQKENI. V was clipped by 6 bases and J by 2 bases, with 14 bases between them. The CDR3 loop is CASSGVPTPGNTIYF. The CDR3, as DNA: TGTGCCAGCTCCGGGGTTCCAACCCCTGGAAACACCATATATTTT.

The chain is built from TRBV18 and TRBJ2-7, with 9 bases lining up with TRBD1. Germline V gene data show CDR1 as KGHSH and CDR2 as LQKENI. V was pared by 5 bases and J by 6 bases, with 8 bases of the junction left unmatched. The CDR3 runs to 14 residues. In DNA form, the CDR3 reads TGTGCCAGCTCAACACAGGGGGCGCCGGGCGAGCAGTACTTC. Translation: CASSTQGAPGEQYF.

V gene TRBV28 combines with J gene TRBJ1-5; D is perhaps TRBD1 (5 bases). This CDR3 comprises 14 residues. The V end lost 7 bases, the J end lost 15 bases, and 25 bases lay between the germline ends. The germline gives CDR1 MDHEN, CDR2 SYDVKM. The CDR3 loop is CASTLGGLAGQGHF. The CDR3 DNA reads TGTGCCAGCACCTTGGGGGGACTAGCAGGACAAGGGCATTTT.

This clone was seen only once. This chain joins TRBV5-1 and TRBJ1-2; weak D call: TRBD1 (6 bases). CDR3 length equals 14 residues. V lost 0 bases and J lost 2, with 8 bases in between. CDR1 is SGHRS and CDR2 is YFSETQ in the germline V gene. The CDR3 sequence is CASSLDRVNYGYTF. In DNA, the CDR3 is TGCGCCAGCAGCTTGGACAGGGTAAACTATGGCTACACCTTC.

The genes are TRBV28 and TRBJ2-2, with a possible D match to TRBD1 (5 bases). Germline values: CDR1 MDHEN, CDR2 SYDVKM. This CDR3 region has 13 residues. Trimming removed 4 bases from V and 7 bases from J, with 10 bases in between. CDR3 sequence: CASSYRHLGELFF. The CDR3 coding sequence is TGTGCCAGCAGTTACAGGCATCTCGGGGAGCTGTTTTTT.

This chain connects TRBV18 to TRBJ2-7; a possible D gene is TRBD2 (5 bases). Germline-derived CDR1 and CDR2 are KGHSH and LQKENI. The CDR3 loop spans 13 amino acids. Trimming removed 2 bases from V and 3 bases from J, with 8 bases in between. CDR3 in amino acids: CASSPAADYEQYF. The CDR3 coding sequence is TGTGCCAGCTCACCAGCAGCGGACTACGAGCAGTACTTC. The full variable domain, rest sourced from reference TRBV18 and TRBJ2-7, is NAGVMQNPRHLVRRRGQEARLRCSPMKGHSHVYWYRQLPEEGLKFMVYLQKENIIDESGMPKERFSAEFPKEGPSILRIQQVVRGDSAAYFCASSPAADYEQYFGPGTRLTVT.

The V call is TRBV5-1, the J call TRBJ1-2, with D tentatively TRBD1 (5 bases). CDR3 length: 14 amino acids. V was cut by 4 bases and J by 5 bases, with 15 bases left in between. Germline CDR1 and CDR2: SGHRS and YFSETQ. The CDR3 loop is CASSEEGARYGYTF. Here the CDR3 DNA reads TGCGCCAGCAGCGAGGAAGGGGCTAGGTATGGCTACACCTTC.

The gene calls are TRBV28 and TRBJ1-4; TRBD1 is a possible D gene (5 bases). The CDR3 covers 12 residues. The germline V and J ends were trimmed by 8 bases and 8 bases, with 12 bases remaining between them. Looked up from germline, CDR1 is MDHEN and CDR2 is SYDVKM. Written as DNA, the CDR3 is TGTGCCAGCGGGGCAGGGAAGGAAAAACTGTTTTTT. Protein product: CASGAGKEKLFF.

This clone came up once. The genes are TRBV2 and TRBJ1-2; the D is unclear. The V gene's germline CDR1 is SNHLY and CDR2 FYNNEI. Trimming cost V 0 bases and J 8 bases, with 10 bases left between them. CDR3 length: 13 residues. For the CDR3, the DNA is TGTGCCAGCAGTGAAGCAGGACTTACGGGCTACACCTTC. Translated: CASSEAGLTGYTF.

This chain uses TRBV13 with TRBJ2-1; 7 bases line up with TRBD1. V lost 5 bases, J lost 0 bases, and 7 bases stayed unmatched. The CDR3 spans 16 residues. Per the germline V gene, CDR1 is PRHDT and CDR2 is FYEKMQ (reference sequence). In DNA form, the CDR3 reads TGTGCCAGCAGCCTTGGACAGGTCCTCTCCTACAATGAGCAGTTCTTC. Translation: CASSLGQVLSYNEQFF.

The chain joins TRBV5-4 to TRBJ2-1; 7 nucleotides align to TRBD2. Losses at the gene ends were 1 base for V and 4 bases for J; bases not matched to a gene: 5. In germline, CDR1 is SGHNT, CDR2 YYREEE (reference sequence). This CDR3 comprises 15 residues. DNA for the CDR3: TGTGCCAGCAGCTTGACGCTAGCGGAATACAATGAGCAGTTCTTC. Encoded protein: CASSLTLAEYNEQFF.

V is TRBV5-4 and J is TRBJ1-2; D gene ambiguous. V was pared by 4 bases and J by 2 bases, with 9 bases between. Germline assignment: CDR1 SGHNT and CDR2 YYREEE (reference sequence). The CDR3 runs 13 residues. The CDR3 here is CASSPARNYGYTF. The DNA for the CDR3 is TGTGCCAGCAGCCCGGCCAGGAACTATGGCTACACCTTC.

The CDR3 here is CASSAQGTGANVLTF. CDR3 coding DNA: TGTGCCAGCAGCGCACAGGGTACTGGGGCCAACGTCCTGACTTTC. The chain couples TRBV7-2 to TRBJ2-6, with a weak D call TRBD1 (6 bases). V gave up 5 bases and J gave up 2 bases, with 10 bases separating them. The CDR3 sequence is 15 residues long. Germline lookup yields CDR1 SGHTA and CDR2 FQGNSA.

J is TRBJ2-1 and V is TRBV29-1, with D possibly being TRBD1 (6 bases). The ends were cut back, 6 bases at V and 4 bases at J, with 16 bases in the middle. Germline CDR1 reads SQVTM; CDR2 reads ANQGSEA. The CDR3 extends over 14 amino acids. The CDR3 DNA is TGCAGCGTCAGCTCCAGGGGCGCTTACAATGAGCAGTTCTTC. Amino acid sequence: CSVSSRGAYNEQFF.

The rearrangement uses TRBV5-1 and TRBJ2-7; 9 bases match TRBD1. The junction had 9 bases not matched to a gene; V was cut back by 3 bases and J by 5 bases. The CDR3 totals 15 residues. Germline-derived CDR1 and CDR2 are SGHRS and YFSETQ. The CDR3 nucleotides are TGCGCCAGCAGCTCAGCCGGGGGACAGGGCAACGAGCAGTACTTC. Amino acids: CASSSAGGQGNEQYF. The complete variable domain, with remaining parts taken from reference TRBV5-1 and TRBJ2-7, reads KAGVTQTPRYLIKTRGQQVTLSCSPISGHRSVSWYQQTPGQGLQFLFEYFSETQRNKGNFPGRFSGRQFSNSRSEMNVSTLELGDSALYLCASSSAGGQGNEQYFGPGTRLTVT.

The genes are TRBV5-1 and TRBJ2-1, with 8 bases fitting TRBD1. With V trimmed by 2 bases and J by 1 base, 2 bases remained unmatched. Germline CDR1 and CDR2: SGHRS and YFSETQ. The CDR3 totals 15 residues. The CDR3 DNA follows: TGCGCCAGCAGCTTAGGGACAGGTTCCTACAATGAGCAGTTCTTC. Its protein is CASSLGTGSYNEQFF.

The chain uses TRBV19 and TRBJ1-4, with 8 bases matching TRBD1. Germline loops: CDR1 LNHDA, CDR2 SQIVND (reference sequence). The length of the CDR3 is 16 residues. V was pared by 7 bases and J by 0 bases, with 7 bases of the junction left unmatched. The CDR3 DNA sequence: TGTGCCAGTACCAGGACAGGGACATCAACTAATGAAAAACTGTTTTTT. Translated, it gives CASTRTGTSTNEKLFF.

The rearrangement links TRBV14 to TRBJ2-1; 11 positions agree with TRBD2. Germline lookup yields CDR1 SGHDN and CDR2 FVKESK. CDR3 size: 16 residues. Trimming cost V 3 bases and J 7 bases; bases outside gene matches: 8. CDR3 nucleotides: TGTGCCAGCAGCCAGGTCTTGACTAGCGGGAAAAATGAGCAGTTCTTC. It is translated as CASSQVLTSGKNEQFF.

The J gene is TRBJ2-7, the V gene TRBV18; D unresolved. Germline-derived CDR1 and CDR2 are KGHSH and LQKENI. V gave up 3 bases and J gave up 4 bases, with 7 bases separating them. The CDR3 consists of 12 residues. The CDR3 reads CASSPAGYEQYF. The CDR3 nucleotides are TGTGCCAGCTCACCGGCCGGGTACGAGCAGTACTTC.

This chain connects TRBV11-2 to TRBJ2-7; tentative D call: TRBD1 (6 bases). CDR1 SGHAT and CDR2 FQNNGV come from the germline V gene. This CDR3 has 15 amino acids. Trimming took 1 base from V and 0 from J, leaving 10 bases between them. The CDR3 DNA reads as TGTGCCAGCAGCTTAGGAGGGGGAGACTCCTACGAGCAGTACTTC. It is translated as CASSLGGGDSYEQYF.

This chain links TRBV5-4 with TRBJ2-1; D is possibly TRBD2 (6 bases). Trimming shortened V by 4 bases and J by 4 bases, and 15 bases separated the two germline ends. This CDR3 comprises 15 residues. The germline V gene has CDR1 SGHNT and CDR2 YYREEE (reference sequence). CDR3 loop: CASSQGGLGYNEQFF. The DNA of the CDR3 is TGTGCCAGCAGCCAGGGAGGACTTGGGTACAATGAGCAGTTCTTC.

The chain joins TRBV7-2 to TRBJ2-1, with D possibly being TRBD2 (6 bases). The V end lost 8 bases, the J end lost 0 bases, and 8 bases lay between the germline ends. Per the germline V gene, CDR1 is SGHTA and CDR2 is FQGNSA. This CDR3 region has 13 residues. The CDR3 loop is CASGRSSYNEQFF. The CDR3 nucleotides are TGTGCCAGCGGGAGGAGCTCCTACAATGAGCAGTTCTTC.

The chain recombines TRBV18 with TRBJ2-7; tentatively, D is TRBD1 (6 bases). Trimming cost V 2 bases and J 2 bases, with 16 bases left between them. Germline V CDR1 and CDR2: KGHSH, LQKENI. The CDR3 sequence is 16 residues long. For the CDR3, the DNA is TGTGCCAGCTCACCAGTGGGGGCTTGGGCTACCTACGAGCAGTACTTC. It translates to CASSPVGAWATYEQYF.

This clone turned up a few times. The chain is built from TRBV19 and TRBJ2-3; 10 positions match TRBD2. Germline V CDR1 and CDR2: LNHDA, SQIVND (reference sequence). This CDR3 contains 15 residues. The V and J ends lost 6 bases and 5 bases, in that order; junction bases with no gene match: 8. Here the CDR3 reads CASRRLAGVGDTQYF. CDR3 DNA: TGTGCCAGTAGACGGCTAGCGGGAGTGGGAGATACGCAGTATTTT.

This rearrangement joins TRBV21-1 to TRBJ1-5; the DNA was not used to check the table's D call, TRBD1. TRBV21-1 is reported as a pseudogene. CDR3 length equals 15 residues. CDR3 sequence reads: CASSKLQVGDQPQHF. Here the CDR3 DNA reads TGTGCCAGCAGCAAACTACAGGTAGGCGATCAGCCCCAGCATTTT.

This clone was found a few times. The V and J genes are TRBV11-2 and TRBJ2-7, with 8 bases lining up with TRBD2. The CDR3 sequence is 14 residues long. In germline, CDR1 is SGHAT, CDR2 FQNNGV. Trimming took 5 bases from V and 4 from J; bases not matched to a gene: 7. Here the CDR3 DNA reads TGTGCCAGCAGCCCACAAAGCGGGGGTTACGAGCAGTACTTC. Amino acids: CASSPQSGGYEQYF.

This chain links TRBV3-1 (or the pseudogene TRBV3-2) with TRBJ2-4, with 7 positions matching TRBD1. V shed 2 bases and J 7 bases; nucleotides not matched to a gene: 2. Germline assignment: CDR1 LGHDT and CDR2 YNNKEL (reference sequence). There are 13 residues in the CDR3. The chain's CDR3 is CASSQRGLNIQYF. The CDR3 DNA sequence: TGTGCCAGCAGCCAAAGGGGGCTGAACATTCAGTACTTC.

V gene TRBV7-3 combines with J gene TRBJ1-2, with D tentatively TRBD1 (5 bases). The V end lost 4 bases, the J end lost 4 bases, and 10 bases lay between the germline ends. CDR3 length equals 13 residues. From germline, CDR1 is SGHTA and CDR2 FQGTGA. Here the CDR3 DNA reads TGTGCCAGCAGCTCACTCGGGGGCTATGGCTACACCTTC. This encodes CASSSLGGYGYTF.

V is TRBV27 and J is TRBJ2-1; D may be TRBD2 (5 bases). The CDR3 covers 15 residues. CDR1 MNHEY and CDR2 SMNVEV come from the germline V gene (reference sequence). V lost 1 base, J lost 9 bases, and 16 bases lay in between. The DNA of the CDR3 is TGTGCCAGCAGTTTATACGGTATATCAAGCGGTGAGCAGTTCTTC. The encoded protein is CASSLYGISSGEQFF.

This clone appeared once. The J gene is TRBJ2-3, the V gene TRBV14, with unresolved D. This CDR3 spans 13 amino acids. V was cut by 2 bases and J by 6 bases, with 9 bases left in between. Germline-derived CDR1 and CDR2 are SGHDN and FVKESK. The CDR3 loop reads CASSQSRGDTQYF. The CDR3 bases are TGTGCCAGCAGCCAATCTCGAGGCGATACGCAGTATTTT.

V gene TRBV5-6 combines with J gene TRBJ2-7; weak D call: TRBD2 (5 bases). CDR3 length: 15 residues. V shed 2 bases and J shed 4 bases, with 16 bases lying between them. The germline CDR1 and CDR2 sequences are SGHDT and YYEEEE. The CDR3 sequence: CASSFGPYRGYEQYF. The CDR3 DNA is TGTGCCAGCAGCTTTGGGCCCTACAGAGGGTACGAGCAGTACTTC.

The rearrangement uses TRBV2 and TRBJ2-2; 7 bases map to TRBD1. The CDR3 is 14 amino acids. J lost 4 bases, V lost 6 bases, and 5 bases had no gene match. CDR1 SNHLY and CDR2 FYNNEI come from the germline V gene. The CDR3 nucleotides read TGTGCCAGCAGACCGGGACAGAGCACCGGGGAGCTGTTTTTT. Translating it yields CASRPGQSTGELFF.